The rows below give T cell receptor beta chains drawn from one sample of a study of control samples from healthy donors and cancer patients. TCRdb's copy holds only in-frame clones and misses some; the assay was immunoSEQ multiplex PCR. The sample contains some 140,000 clones, 92% of which appear only once. Source material: blood. These receptors were taken from a man aged 25-45 years in good health. Both conserved end residues are part of each CDR3. A D gene is named only where the DNA matches it firmly. A clone size is listed for some rows: how often the clone was seen (once, few, many), or a class if it is expanded.

abundance | d_gene | j_gene | v_gene | CDR3aa | CDR3nt
. | TRBD1 | TRBJ2-7 | TRBV27 | CASSFLGQGARYEQYF | TGTGCCAGCAGTTTCCTCGGACAGGGGGCTAGGTACGAGCAGTACTTC
. | . | TRBJ2-3 | TRBV25-1 | CASSESPYTDTQYF | TGTGCCAGCAGTGAAAGCCCCTACACAGATACGCAGTATTTT
. | . | TRBJ1-1 | TRBV7-2 | CASSFRGNFEAFF | TGTGCCAGCAGCTTTAGGGGTAACTTTGAAGCTTTCTTT
. | . | TRBJ1-2 | TRBV6-5 | CASSQDGNYGYTF | TGTGCCAGCAGCCAAGACGGGAACTATGGCTACACCTTC
. | TRBD1 | TRBJ1-6 | TRBV27 | CASSSRTGPNSPLHF | TGTGCCAGCAGTTCCCGGACAGGCCCCAATTCACCCCTCCACTTT
few | . | TRBJ2-4 | TRBV14 | CASSETAGPNIQYF | TGTGCCAGCAGCGAGACCGCAGGGCCAAACATTCAGTACTTC
. | TRBD1 | TRBJ2-5 | TRBV10-3 | CAIGDRDYQETQYF | TGTGCCATCGGGGACAGGGATTACCAAGAGACCCAGTACTTC
. | TRBD1 | TRBJ2-5 | TRBV27 | CASSLLLGRGRETQYF | TGTGCCAGCAGTTTATTGCTCGGCAGGGGGCGGGAGACCCAGTACTTC
. | TRBD1 | TRBJ2-3 | TRBV6-6 | CASSPRDRVTDTQYF | TGTGCCAGCTCCCCCCGGGACAGGGTTACAGATACGCAGTATTTT
. | . | TRBJ1-1 | TRBV6-2/TRBV6-3 | CASSYRVGNTEAFF | TGTGCCAGCAGTTACAGGGTGGGGAACACTGAAGCTTTCTTT
. | . | TRBJ1-3 | TRBV7-2 | CASSSSGYTIYF | TGTGCCAGCAGCTCATCAGGGTACACCATATATTTT
. | . | TRBJ1-1 | TRBV6-2/TRBV6-3 | CASSYEVNTEAFF | TGTGCCAGCAGTTACGAGGTTAACACTGAAGCTTTCTTT
. | TRBD1 | TRBJ1-6 | TRBV30 | CAWSVLQGLYNSPLHF | TGTGCCTGGAGTGTATTACAGGGGTTGTATAATTCACCCCTCCACTTT
. | . | TRBJ1-5 | TRBV6-6 | CASSFPGSNQPQHF | TGTGCCAGCAGTTTCCCGGGTAGCAATCAGCCCCAGCATTTT
. | . | TRBJ1-3 | TRBV19 | CASSPEDSFSGNTIYF | TGTGCCAGTAGTCCGGAGGACAGTTTCTCTGGAAACACCATATATTTT
. | TRBD2 | TRBJ2-3 | TRBV3-1/TRBV3-2 | CASRGLAGVRADTQYF | TGTGCCAGCAGAGGACTAGCGGGAGTCAGGGCAGATACGCAGTATTTT